The clone carrying this T cell receptor beta chain is a singleton in its sample. Its antigen is currently unknown. The source of the sample is a study of cytomegalovirus exposure and HLA in healthy donors. Study findings and constraints: It was 150 to 200 TCR beta chains that were listed as cytomegalovirus-associated. An analysis that was carried out later associated 15,000 to 20,000 TCR beta sequences with HLA alleles at 0.05 false discovery rate.

CDR1 is MNHEY and CDR2 is SVGAGI in the germline V gene. The CDR3 has 13 residues. V lost 5 bases and J lost 7, with 14 bases in between. Vbeta (60) and Jbeta (13) primers were used in the PCR. Data came from immunoSEQ multiplex PCR; TCRdb stores just in-frame clones and leaves some out. Found here are under 100,000 clones, more than 55% of them singletons; the top ten hold 4.5% to 7%. V gene TRBV6-5 combines with J gene TRBJ1-1; possibly TRBD1 for D (6 bases). The TCR originated in a woman younger than 45 in good health and CMV-seropositive. Input material: PBMCs. CDR3 DNA sequence: TGTGCCAGCAGTGAAGTGGGGGCGAGTGAAGCTTTCTTT. Translating it yields CASSEVGASEAFF.